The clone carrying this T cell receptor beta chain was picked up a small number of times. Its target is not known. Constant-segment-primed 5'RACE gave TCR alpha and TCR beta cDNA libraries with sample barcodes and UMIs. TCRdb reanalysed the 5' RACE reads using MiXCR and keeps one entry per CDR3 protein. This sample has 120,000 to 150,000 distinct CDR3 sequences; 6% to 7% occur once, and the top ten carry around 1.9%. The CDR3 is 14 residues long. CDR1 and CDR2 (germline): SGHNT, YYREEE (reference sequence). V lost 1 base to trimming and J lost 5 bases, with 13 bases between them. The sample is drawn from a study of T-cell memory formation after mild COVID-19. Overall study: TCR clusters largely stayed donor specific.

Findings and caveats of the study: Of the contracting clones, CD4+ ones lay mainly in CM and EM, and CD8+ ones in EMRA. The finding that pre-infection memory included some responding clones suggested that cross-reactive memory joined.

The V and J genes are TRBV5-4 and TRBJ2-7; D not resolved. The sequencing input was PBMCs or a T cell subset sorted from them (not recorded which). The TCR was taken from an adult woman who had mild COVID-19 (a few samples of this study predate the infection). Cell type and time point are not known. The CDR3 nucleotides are TGTGCCAGCAGCTTGAGGCGGCGCTTCCACGAGCAGTACTTC. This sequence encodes CASSLRRRFHEQYF.